This T cell receptor beta chain was sequenced in a study of blood T cell repertoires in COVID-19. Study-level background: From T cells, B-cell-depleted T cells, or PBMCs came the material, which was cDNA or gDNA.

Methods used by the authors: Quantification of nucleated cells was approximated via reference gene primer amplification. Measured with immunoSEQ multiplex PCR; TCRdb has only the in-frame clones, and not every one. The V and J calls and the clone size are those of that table, but D and trimming were determined from the DNA. Of a few hundred thousand clones in the sample, about 90% were seen once. The germline gives CDR1 MGHRA, CDR2 YSYEKL. This CDR3 is built from 14 residues. The junction had 5 bases not matched to a gene; V was cut back by 3 bases and J by 4 bases. The source is a woman between 25 and 40 years old who had recovered from COVID-19. The sequenced sample consisted of PBMCs or T cells enriched from blood (not recorded which). V is TRBV4-1 and J is TRBJ2-7; 8 bases align to TRBD1. The CDR3 DNA reads TGCGCCAGCAGCCACACAGACAGGGGATACGAGCAGTACTTC. As protein: CASSHTDRGYEQYF.